The 30 T cell receptor beta chains below all came from one sample that was sequenced in a study of shared clonotypes between healthy human individuals (TCRdb year 2020). The library came from the immunoSEQ multiplex PCR assay. TCRdb limited this immuneACCESS table to in-frame rearrangements with V and J called. A share of clones is missing; checked studies link under half to unresolved V genes, and the rest is unexplained. The sample table contains 950,000 to 1,100,000 clones; only one count was recorded for more than 65% of them. The ten largest clones capture around 1.5% of the sample. Material: memory CD4+ T cells sorted from blood. Sample cell subset or site, as interpreted from the label and publication: CD45RA-negative fraction. The receptors shown here come from a young man in good health.

The chain employs TRBV19 and TRBJ2-5; 11 bases are a match to TRBD2. The J segment lost 2 bases and the V segment lost 3 bases, leaving 5 bases of the junction unmatched. Germline lookup yields CDR1 LNHDA and CDR2 SQIVND (reference sequence). CDR3 size: 16 residues. CDR3 coding DNA: TGTGCCAGTAGTATGAGACTAGCGGGGCATCAAGAGACCCAGTACTTC. Translated, it gives CASSMRLAGHQETQYF.

CDR3 nucleotide sequence: TGTGCCAGCAGCTTAGGTACAGCGAACACCGGGGAGCTGTTTTTT. Residues: CASSLGTANTGELFF. The gene calls are TRBV7-2 and TRBJ2-2; D unresolved. The V end was cut by 1 base, the J end by 0 bases, with 6 bases between. This CDR3 is built from 15 residues. Per the germline V gene, CDR1 is SGHTA and CDR2 is FQGNSA.

A note on this clone: The sample has other DNA sequences that encode this CDR3 too. CDR3 in amino acids: CASSPDSGSYNEQFF. The CDR3, as DNA: TGTGCCAGCAGCCCCGACAGTGGCTCCTACAATGAGCAGTTCTTC. The rearrangement joins TRBV7-9 to TRBJ2-1, with a tentative D call TRBD1 (5 bases). Looked up from germline, CDR1 is SEHNR and CDR2 is FQNEAQ (reference sequence). The CDR3 length is 15 residues. The V end was cut by 5 bases, the J end by 0 bases, with 11 bases between.

This clone has a count of ten or more. V gene TRBV27 combines with J gene TRBJ1-5; tentatively, D is TRBD1 (6 bases). The germline gives CDR1 MNHEY, CDR2 SMNVEV (reference sequence). This CDR3 has 15 residues. The V gene lost 3 bases and the J gene lost 7 bases, with 16 bases spanning the gap. CDR3 in amino acids: CASSFLQGSHQPQHF. The CDR3 DNA follows: TGTGCCAGCAGTTTCTTACAGGGATCCCACCAGCCCCAGCATTTT.

DNA of the CDR3: TGTGCCAGCAGCCGAACTATTGCGGGGGTTGGTACCGGGGAGCTGTTTTTT. Translation: CASSRTIAGVGTGELFF. This sequence joins TRBV11-2 and TRBJ2-2; 7 bases map to TRBD2. V lost 5 bases and J lost 5; bases outside the gene matches: 14. The CDR3 spans 17 residues. CDR1 is SGHAT and CDR2 is FQNNGV in the germline V gene. Variable domain in full (rest from reference TRBV11-2 and TRBJ2-2): EAGVAQSPRYKIIEKRQSVAFWCNPISGHATLYWYQQILGQGPKLLIQFQNNGVVDDSQLPKDRFSAERLKGVDSTLKIQPAKLEDSAVYLCASSRTIAGVGTGELFFGEGSRLTVL.

This chain's CDR3 is CASSAKTGYVETQYF. In DNA form, the CDR3 reads TGTGCCAGCAGTGCCAAGACAGGGTACGTAGAGACCCAGTACTTC. The V call is TRBV6-5, the J call TRBJ2-5; 7 nucleotides line up with TRBD1. The CDR3 runs 15 residues. Unmatched junction bases numbered 10, after V lost 5 bases and J lost 4 bases. Germline values: CDR1 MNHEY, CDR2 SVGAGI.

In this sample, this clone turned up a few times. V is TRBV4-1 and J is TRBJ2-2; D is perhaps TRBD2 (5 bases). The CDR3 covers 14 residues. Germline V CDR1 and CDR2: MGHRA, YSYEKL. Trimming shortened V by 4 bases and J by 1 base, and 7 bases separated the two germline ends. The CDR3 bases are TGCGCCAGCAGCCCCCGGGGGAACACCGGGGAGCTGTTTTTT. It encodes CASSPRGNTGELFF.

This clone was counted ten times or more. The chain couples TRBV5-1 to TRBJ2-5; 10 bases agree with TRBD2. The CDR3 has 16 residues. Germline V gene lookup returns CDR1 SGHRS and CDR2 YFSETQ. V lost 1 base to trimming and J lost 2 bases; unmatched junction nucleotides: 5. CDR3 bases: TGCGCCAGCAGCTTGAGTGTTAGCGGGGGGCAAGAGACCCAGTACTTC. Protein sequence: CASSLSVSGGQETQYF.

This rearrangement joins TRBV6-8 to TRBJ2-3; D remains unclear. This CDR3 contains 14 residues. CDR1 is MNHGY, CDR2 SAAAGT, per germline. V lost 2 bases and J 4 bases, leaving 10 bases between the germline ends. The CDR3 sequence: CASSYTVTADTQYF. For the CDR3, the DNA is TGTGCCAGCAGTTACACAGTAACAGCAGATACGCAGTATTTT.

This clone was seen a few times. The chain employs TRBV30 and TRBJ1-4; D possibly corresponds to TRBD1 (5 bases). Germline V CDR1 and CDR2: GTSNPN, SVGIG (reference sequence). V lost 1 base and J lost 6, with 9 bases in between. The CDR3 runs to 13 residues. The DNA for the CDR3 is TGTGCCTGGAGTGGCAGGGATGATGAAAAACTGTTTTTT. It specifies CAWSGRDDEKLFF.

The genes are TRBV5-1 and TRBJ2-7, with D possibly TRBD1 on 6 matching bases. The CDR3 runs 14 residues. The ends were cut back, 4 bases at V and 1 base at J, with 12 bases in the middle. Germline CDR1 is SGHRS and CDR2 is YFSETQ. The chain's CDR3 is CASSDGQMSYEQYF. CDR3 sequence (DNA): TGCGCCAGCAGCGACGGACAGATGTCCTACGAGCAGTACTTC.

The chain carries TRBV6-1 and TRBJ2-1; the match to TRBD2 covers 7 bases. CDR1 is MNHNS, CDR2 SASEGT, per germline. The V and J ends lost 3 bases and 0 bases, in that order; junction bases with no gene match: 8. The CDR3 is 17 residues long. The CDR3 loop is CASSDEGGGGSYNEQFF. The CDR3 DNA is TGTGCCAGCAGTGATGAGGGCGGGGGAGGCTCCTACAATGAGCAGTTCTTC.

The chain couples TRBV6-6 to TRBJ1-1; D gene ambiguous. Germline CDR1 MNHNY, CDR2 SVGAGI (reference sequence). The CDR3 loop spans 14 amino acids. V gave up 6 bases and J gave up 4 bases, with 15 bases separating them. DNA of the CDR3: TGTGCCAGCAGCTACCCCGAAACGGGCACTGAAGCTTTCTTT. Residues: CASSYPETGTEAFF.

The chain is built from TRBV7-2 and TRBJ2-5; 7 bases line up with TRBD2. Per germline, CDR1 SGHTA and CDR2 FQGNSA. This CDR3 region has 15 residues. J was trimmed by 5 bases and V by 0 bases; bases with no gene match: 6. DNA of the CDR3: TGTGCCAGCAGCTTAGCGCTCGGGCGGGGGGAGACCCAGTACTTC. Translated: CASSLALGRGETQYF.

Worth noting for this clone: Other DNA sequences in the same sample also yield this CDR3. The genes are TRBV18 and TRBJ2-3; D is unclear. Germline V gene lookup returns CDR1 KGHSH and CDR2 LQKENI. The ends were cut back, 5 bases at V and 2 bases at J, with 2 bases in the middle. The CDR3 runs to 11 residues. CDR3 protein: CASSFTDTQYF. The CDR3 coding sequence is TGTGCCAGCTCATTCACAGATACGCAGTATTTT.

The chain carries TRBV25-1 and TRBJ2-1; 8 bases align to TRBD2. Trimming cost V 5 bases and J 3 bases; bases outside gene matches: 3. The length of the CDR3 is 14 residues. Germline assignment: CDR1 MGHDK and CDR2 SYGVNS. The CDR3 here is CASSPAGGYNEQFF. The CDR3 coding sequence is TGTGCCAGCAGTCCGGCGGGGGGCTACAATGAGCAGTTCTTC.

The chain is built from TRBV10-3 and TRBJ2-3, with D maybe TRBD2 (5 bases). CDR1 is ENHRY and CDR2 is SYGVKD in the germline V gene. The CDR3 covers 13 residues. V lost 4 bases, J lost 5 bases, and 10 bases lay in between. CDR3 loop: CAISGGVRDTQYF. For the CDR3, the DNA is TGTGCCATCAGTGGGGGAGTCAGAGATACGCAGTATTTT.

This chain links TRBV15 with TRBJ2-7; 9 bases fit TRBD1. Looked up from germline, CDR1 is LNHNV and CDR2 is YYDKDF (reference sequence). With V trimmed by 2 bases and J by 3 bases, 5 bases remained unmatched. This CDR3 comprises 15 residues. The CDR3 DNA is TGTGCCACCAGCAGATCGGGACAGGGCGTCTACGAGCAGTACTTC. Translated: CATSRSGQGVYEQYF.

The chain uses TRBV4-1 and TRBJ1-3, with D hard to call. This CDR3 has 17 residues. From germline, CDR1 is MGHRA and CDR2 YSYEKL. Deletions cut 5 bases from V and 0 bases from J, with 17 bases between. CDR3 DNA: TGCGCCAGCAGCTGGGGTGGTGGTGGGCCCTCTGGAAACACCATATATTTT. Protein: CASSWGGGGPSGNTIYF.

V gene TRBV4-1 combines with J gene TRBJ2-5; a weak D match, TRBD2 (5 bases). The last part of the DNA fits TRBJ2-7 better; the J call may be wrong. The CDR3 consists of 14 residues. The germline V gene has CDR1 MGHRA and CDR2 YSYEKL. CDR3 nucleotides: TGCGCCAGCAGCCAAGTTCGGAGGACCTACGAGCAGTACTTC. It is translated as CASSQVRRTYEQYF.

This chain uses TRBV7-2 with TRBJ1-6; D uncertain. Germline V gene data show CDR1 as SGHTA and CDR2 as FQGNSA. The V end was cut by 1 base, the J end by 10 bases, with 8 bases between. This CDR3 contains 13 residues. The CDR3 sequence is CASSLVRESPLHF. CDR3 nucleotide sequence: TGTGCCAGCAGCTTAGTCCGGGAATCACCCCTCCACTTT.

This clone was found many times. The chain couples TRBV9 to TRBJ1-6; 9 nucleotides line up with TRBD1. Germline lookup yields CDR1 SGDLS and CDR2 YYNGEE. The CDR3 consists of 15 residues. The V gene end was trimmed by 0 bases and the J gene end by 7 bases; junction bases not matched to a gene: 2. This CDR3 reads CASSVADRGNSPLHF. CDR3 sequence (DNA): TGTGCCAGCAGCGTAGCCGACAGGGGGAATTCACCCCTCCACTTT.

The CDR3 DNA reads TGTGCCAGCGGGGACTATTGGGATGAGCAGTTCTTC. Amino acids: CASGDYWDEQFF. The chain employs TRBV7-2 and TRBJ2-1; 7 bases map to TRBD2. The J segment lost 8 bases and the V segment lost 8 bases, leaving 6 bases of the junction unmatched. CDR3 length: 12 amino acids. Germline V gene lookup returns CDR1 SGHTA and CDR2 FQGNSA. The full variable domain, rest sourced from reference TRBV7-2 and TRBJ2-1, is GAGVSQSPSNKVTEKGKDVELRCDPISGHTALYWYRQSLGQGLEFLIYFQGNSAPDKSGLPSDRFSAERTGGSVSTLTIQRTQQEDSAVYLCASGDYWDEQFFGPGTRLTVL.

V usage is TRBV27 and J usage is TRBJ2-3; 7 nucleotides align to TRBD1. Germline V gene lookup returns CDR1 MNHEY and CDR2 SMNVEV (reference sequence). The CDR3 consists of 15 residues. With 5 bases clipped from V and 5 bases from J, the junction kept 10 bases outside the gene matches. CDR3 residues: CASSTPTGHGDTQYF. DNA for the CDR3: TGTGCCAGCAGTACCCCGACAGGGCATGGAGATACGCAGTATTTT.

The J gene is TRBJ2-3, the V gene TRBV5-1; 10 bases are shared with TRBD2. Germline V lookup: CDR1 SGHRS, CDR2 YFSETQ. The CDR3 contains 16 residues. V gave up 4 bases and J gave up 4 bases; unmatched junction bases: 9. The CDR3: CASSTLAGGGADTQYF. CDR3 in DNA: TGCGCCAGCAGCACTTTAGCGGGAGGCGGCGCAGATACGCAGTATTTT.

The genes are TRBV18 and TRBJ2-7; 9 nucleotides match TRBD1. This CDR3 region has 15 residues. Germline-derived CDR1 and CDR2 are KGHSH and LQKENI. The V segment lost 5 bases and the J segment 6 bases; nucleotides outside the gene matches: 11. The CDR3 nucleotides read TGTGCCAGCTCAAGAAGGACAGGGGATGAGTCCGAGCAGTACTTC. Residues: CASSRRTGDESEQYF.

This chain uses TRBV6-1 with TRBJ2-7; weak D call: TRBD2 (6 bases). The CDR3 contains 11 residues. The germline V gene has CDR1 MNHNS and CDR2 SASEGT. V was trimmed by 3 bases and J by 9 bases, leaving 9 bases between them. The chain's CDR3 is CASSEGLMQYF. The CDR3 DNA is TGTGCCAGCAGTGAGGGACTGATGCAGTACTTC.

This clone was seen a few times. The J gene is TRBJ2-7, the V gene TRBV5-5; D unclear. V lost 5 bases and J 1 base, leaving 4 bases between the germline ends. The CDR3 is 11 residues long. Germline assignment: CDR1 SGHKS and CDR2 YYEKEE (reference sequence). The CDR3 DNA follows: TGTGCCAGCAGTTCGTCCTACGAGCAGTACTTC. It translates to CASSSSYEQYF.

The V and J genes are TRBV30 and TRBJ2-2; TRBD1 matches 7 bases. The germline V gene has CDR1 GTSNPN and CDR2 SVGIG (reference sequence). Losses at the gene ends were 4 bases for V and 1 base for J; bases not matched to a gene: 3. The CDR3 sequence is 14 residues long. The CDR3 DNA sequence: TGTGCCTGGACGGCAGGGGGGAACACCGGGGAGCTGTTTTTT. Translated: CAWTAGGNTGELFF.

This clone was seen once. This chain uses TRBV28 with TRBJ1-2; TRBD1 is a possible D gene (6 bases). The CDR3 is 15 residues long. Between the trimmed V and J ends, which lost 3 bases and 8 bases, there was a span of 19 bases. Germline assignment: CDR1 MDHEN and CDR2 SYDVKM. CDR3 nucleotide sequence: TGTGCCAGCAGTTTGGCTTTGGGGGCTGGTGGGGGCTACACCTTC. It codes for CASSLALGAGGGYTF.